This T cell receptor beta chain was documented in a study of PD-L1 blockade in urothelial cancer. Trimming removed 10 bases from V and 3 bases from J, with 16 bases in between. The germline V gene encodes CDR1 MRHNA and CDR2 SNTAGT. The CDR3 covers 14 residues. The authors spiked synthetic TCR analog templates into each PCR. Sequenced by immunoSEQ multiplex PCR; TCRdb stores in-frame clones only, minus some. The data show roughly 49,000 clones, with approximately 90% seen just once and approximately 7.1% held by the top ten. The starting material was PBMCs, obtained around atezolizumab (anti-PD-L1) treatment. The chain carries TRBV6-4 and TRBJ2-1; the D gene is possibly TRBD2 (6 bases). The TCR was taken from a man aged 55 to 70 with urothelial cancer. The CDR3 loop reads CANTTRGDYNEQFF. CDR3 in DNA: TGTGCCAACACGACTAGAGGGGACTACAATGAGCAGTTCTTC.